This T cell receptor (beta chain) was recovered during a study of shared clonotypes between healthy human individuals. Looking at the study overall: Every donor yielded three CD4 naive, three CD4 memory, two CD8 naive and one CD8 memory plate.

Method: immunoSEQ multiplex PCR; TCRdb's copy keeps in-frame clones and lacks some. The table lists 2 million to 2.5 million clones, 90% to 96% of them singletons, with approximately 0.13% in the top ten. The sample was naive CD4+ T cells sorted from blood. Stated subset: CD45RA+ positively selected. The TCR comes from a man between 18 and 35 years old in good health.

CDR3 nucleotide sequence: TGTGCCAGCTCACCGACGGGAAAGGGGACAGATACGCAGTATTTT. The encoded protein is CASSPTGKGTDTQYF. The chain recombines TRBV18 with TRBJ2-3, with D perhaps being TRBD1 or TRBD2 (5 bases each). The CDR3 is 15 amino acids. CDR1 and CDR2 from the germline V gene are KGHSH and LQKENI. Trimming removed 3 bases from V and 3 bases from J, with 13 bases in between.